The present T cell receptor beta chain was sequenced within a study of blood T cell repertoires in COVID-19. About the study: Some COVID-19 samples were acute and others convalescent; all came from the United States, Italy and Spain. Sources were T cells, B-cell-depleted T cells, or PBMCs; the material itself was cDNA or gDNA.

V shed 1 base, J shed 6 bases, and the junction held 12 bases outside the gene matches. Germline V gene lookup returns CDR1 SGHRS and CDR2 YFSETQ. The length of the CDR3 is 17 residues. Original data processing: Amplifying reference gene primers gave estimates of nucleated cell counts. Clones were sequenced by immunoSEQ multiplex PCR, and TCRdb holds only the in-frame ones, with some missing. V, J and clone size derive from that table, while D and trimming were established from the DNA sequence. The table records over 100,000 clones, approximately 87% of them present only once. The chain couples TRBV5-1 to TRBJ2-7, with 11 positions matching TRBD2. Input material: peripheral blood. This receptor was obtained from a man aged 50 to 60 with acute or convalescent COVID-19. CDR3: CASSLWASGGTSSEQYF. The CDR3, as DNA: TGCGCCAGCAGCTTGTGGGCTAGCGGGGGGACCTCCAGCGAGCAGTACTTC.